This TCR beta chain was identified in a study of blood T cell repertoires in COVID-19. Per the authors' pipeline: The authors estimated nucleated cell counts from reference gene primer amplification. Clones were read by immunoSEQ multiplex PCR, and TCRdb kept only the in-frame ones, dropping some. D and trimming were read from the DNA, whereas the V and J calls and clone size are those reported in that table. Here the sample spans 270,000 or so clones, around 85% being singletons. Seattle researchers signed up patients amid active infection and tracked them longitudinally. CDR1 and CDR2 from the germline V gene are MNHNS and SASEGT. The CDR3 extends over 17 amino acids. V lost 0 bases to trimming and J lost 6 bases; unmatched junction nucleotides: 13.

This chain uses TRBV6-1 with TRBJ2-7, with TRBD2 matching over 8 bases. The sample taken for sequencing was peripheral blood. The clonotype was recovered from a human donor with COVID-19, enrolled during active disease. The donor label of this sample is uncertain. The CDR3 sequence: CASSEARLARGVREQYF. In nucleotides, the CDR3 is TGTGCCAGCAGTGAAGCGCGACTAGCGCGAGGTGTTCGCGAGCAGTACTTC.